A selection of T cell receptor beta chains follows, all from one sample in a study of blood T cell repertoires in COVID-19. The table came from immunoSEQ multiplex PCR; TCRdb's copy has only in-frame clones and leaves some out. The sample lists approximately 150,000 clones, 70% to 90% occurring once. The sequenced sample was peripheral blood. All receptors come from a human donor in a cohort sampled during active COVID-19. The CDR3 runs from the conserved cysteine through the conserved F or W. A D gene is named only where the DNA matches it firmly. Some rows mark clone size as missing; the rest say once, few, many or name a class of expanded clone.

v_gene: TRBV5-3; abundance: -; len: 15; j_gene: TRBJ2-7; d_gene: TRBD1; CDR3nt: TGTGCCAGAAGCTTGGTCCAGGGGGTTATTTACGAGCAGTACTTC; CDR3aa: CARSLVQGVIYEQYF
v_gene: TRBV2; abundance: -; len: 13; j_gene: TRBJ1-2; d_gene: -; CDR3nt: TGTGCCAGCAGTGAAAGGGGGAACTATGGCTACACCTTC; CDR3aa: CASSERGNYGYTF
v_gene: TRBV5-1; abundance: -; len: 15; j_gene: TRBJ2-7; d_gene: -; CDR3nt: TGCGCCAGCAGCTTGCAAGCAGGGGACACTCGCGAGCAGTACTTC; CDR3aa: CASSLQAGDTREQYF
v_gene: TRBV4-1; abundance: -; len: 16; j_gene: TRBJ1-1; d_gene: TRBD1; CDR3nt: TGCGCCAGCAGCCAAGGACAGGGCCCGCAGTCCACTGAAGCTTTCTTT; CDR3aa: CASSQGQGPQSTEAFF
v_gene: TRBV6-5; abundance: few; len: 14; j_gene: TRBJ2-2; d_gene: -; CDR3nt: TGTGCCAGCAGTTACGAGCCTCACACCGGGGAGCTGTTTTTT; CDR3aa: CASSYEPHTGELFF
v_gene: TRBV5-6; abundance: -; len: 14; j_gene: TRBJ1-2; d_gene: -; CDR3nt: TGTGCCAGCAGCTTGACCGGGAAGGACTATGGCTACACCTTC; CDR3aa: CASSLTGKDYGYTF
v_gene: TRBV13; abundance: -; len: 16; j_gene: TRBJ2-7; d_gene: TRBD1; CDR3nt: TGTGCCAGCAGCTTAGGGACGGGACAGATCCCCCTCGAGCAGTACTTC; CDR3aa: CASSLGTGQIPLEQYF
v_gene: TRBV30; abundance: once; len: 13; j_gene: TRBJ1-2; d_gene: TRBD1; CDR3nt: TGTGCCTCCCCCACAGGGGATAACTATGGCTACACCTTC; CDR3aa: CASPTGDNYGYTF
v_gene: TRBV19; abundance: once; len: 14; j_gene: TRBJ2-5; d_gene: TRBD2; CDR3nt: TGTGCCAGTAGCGCTAGCGGGAGAGGGGAGACCCAGTACTTC; CDR3aa: CASSASGRGETQYF
v_gene: TRBV28; abundance: -; len: 13; j_gene: TRBJ2-7; d_gene: -; CDR3nt: TGTGCCACCCTCGGACAGAACTCCTACGAGCAGTACTTC; CDR3aa: CATLGQNSYEQYF
v_gene: TRBV5-1; abundance: -; len: 16; j_gene: TRBJ2-3; d_gene: -; CDR3nt: TGCGCCAGCAGCTTGGGTTCGGGGAGGCTGGAAGATACGCAGTATTTT; CDR3aa: CASSLGSGRLEDTQYF
v_gene: TRBV25-1; abundance: -; len: 11; j_gene: TRBJ2-7; d_gene: -; CDR3nt: TGTGCCAGCAGTCCCGGCTACGAGCAGTACTTC; CDR3aa: CASSPGYEQYF
v_gene: TRBV27; abundance: -; len: 16; j_gene: TRBJ1-4; d_gene: -; CDR3nt: TGTGCCAGCAGTTTTCGGGGGATGGTAACTAATGAAAAACTGTTTTTT; CDR3aa: CASSFRGMVTNEKLFF
v_gene: TRBV11-3; abundance: once; len: 12; j_gene: TRBJ2-3; d_gene: -; CDR3nt: TGTGCCAGCAACGGAGTCACAGATACGCAGTATTTT; CDR3aa: CASNGVTDTQYF
v_gene: TRBV7-2; abundance: -; len: 14; j_gene: TRBJ2-7; d_gene: -; CDR3nt: TGTGCCAGCAGCTTCGAGGGCCTGCAAGACGAGCAGTACTTC; CDR3aa: CASSFEGLQDEQYF
v_gene: TRBV11-1; abundance: -; len: 15; j_gene: TRBJ2-3; d_gene: TRBD2; CDR3nt: TGTGCCAGCAGCGCCAGCGGGGCCGGGGCAGATACGCAGTATTTT; CDR3aa: CASSASGAGADTQYF
v_gene: TRBV19; abundance: -; len: 14; j_gene: TRBJ2-7; d_gene: TRBD1; CDR3nt: TGTGCCAGTAGTGCACAGGGGAGTTCCTACGAGCAGTACTTC; CDR3aa: CASSAQGSSYEQYF
v_gene: TRBV6-2/TRBV6-3; abundance: -; len: 12; j_gene: TRBJ2-3; d_gene: TRBD2; CDR3nt: TGTGCCAGCAGTTTGACTCGGACTAGGCAGTATTTT; CDR3aa: CASSLTRTRQYF
v_gene: TRBV25-1; abundance: -; len: 17; j_gene: TRBJ2-1; d_gene: TRBD1; CDR3nt: TGTGCCAGCAGTCCCCGGGACAGGAAGAGCTCCTACAATGAGCAGTTCTTC; CDR3aa: CASSPRDRKSSYNEQFF
v_gene: TRBV5-1; abundance: once; len: 15; j_gene: TRBJ2-7; d_gene: TRBD1; CDR3nt: TGCGCCAGCAGCTTGGTACAGGGGGGATCCTACGAGCAGTACTTC; CDR3aa: CASSLVQGGSYEQYF
v_gene: TRBV28; abundance: -; len: 15; j_gene: TRBJ1-1; d_gene: TRBD1; CDR3nt: TGTGCCAGCAGTAATAACAGGGGGCGGAGTACTGAAGCTTTCTTT; CDR3aa: CASSNNRGRSTEAFF
v_gene: TRBV6-1; abundance: -; len: 16; j_gene: TRBJ1-2; d_gene: -; CDR3nt: TGTGCCAGCAGTGAAAGGGGGGGGAAGATTAACTATGGCTACACCTTC; CDR3aa: CASSERGGKINYGYTF
v_gene: TRBV3-1/TRBV3-2; abundance: -; len: 16; j_gene: TRBJ2-5; d_gene: TRBD1; CDR3nt: TGTGCCAGCAGCCGCACAGACAGGGGGCGGGCGGAGACCCAGTACTTC; CDR3aa: CASSRTDRGRAETQYF
v_gene: TRBV4-1; abundance: -; len: 17; j_gene: TRBJ1-1; d_gene: TRBD1; CDR3nt: TGCGCCAGCAGCCAAGAGGTCGGGACAGGGTTGGGCACTGAAGCTTTCTTT; CDR3aa: CASSQEVGTGLGTEAFF
v_gene: TRBV20-1; abundance: -; len: 14; j_gene: TRBJ2-3; d_gene: TRBD1; CDR3nt: TGCAGTGCTAGTTTGGACAGGTCCACAGATACGCAGTATTTT; CDR3aa: CSASLDRSTDTQYF
v_gene: TRBV2; abundance: -; len: 12; j_gene: TRBJ1-1; d_gene: -; CDR3nt: TGTGCCAGCAGGGCAGGGCCCACTGAAGCTTTCTTT; CDR3aa: CASRAGPTEAFF
v_gene: TRBV30; abundance: few; len: 15; j_gene: TRBJ1-2; d_gene: -; CDR3nt: TGTGCCTGGAGTAACCCGATGGGAGGGATCTATGGCTACACCTTC; CDR3aa: CAWSNPMGGIYGYTF
v_gene: TRBV6-9; abundance: -; len: 18; j_gene: TRBJ1-6; d_gene: TRBD1; CDR3nt: TGTGCCAGCAGTTATCCGCCCTCTTCCGGGACAGGGGGTTCACCCCTCCACTTT; CDR3aa: CASSYPPSSGTGGSPLHF
v_gene: TRBV6-5; abundance: -; len: 14; j_gene: TRBJ2-7; d_gene: TRBD2; CDR3nt: TGTGCCAGCAGGCCTAGCGGGGGGGCATACGAGCAGTACTTC; CDR3aa: CASRPSGGAYEQYF
v_gene: TRBV28; abundance: -; len: 17; j_gene: TRBJ2-1; d_gene: TRBD2; CDR3nt: TGTGCCAGCAGTTCTCTAGCGGGGGGTAGCTCCTACAATGAGCAGTTCTTC; CDR3aa: CASSSLAGGSSYNEQFF
v_gene: TRBV30; abundance: -; len: 20; j_gene: TRBJ1-3; d_gene: TRBD1; CDR3nt: TGTGCCTGGAGTGTACTTTTACAGCGGGACAGGGCCTACTCTGGAAACACCATATATTTT; CDR3aa: CAWSVLLQRDRAYSGNTIYF
v_gene: TRBV7-9; abundance: -; len: 13; j_gene: TRBJ2-7; d_gene: TRBD1; CDR3nt: TGTGCCAGCAGGTCGACAGGGGCCCACGAGCAGTACTTC; CDR3aa: CASRSTGAHEQYF
v_gene: TRBV7-3; abundance: -; len: 8; j_gene: TRBJ2-3; d_gene: -; CDR3nt: TGTGCCAGCCCCCAGGAGTATTTT; CDR3aa: CASPQEYF
v_gene: TRBV2; abundance: -; len: 14; j_gene: TRBJ2-7; d_gene: TRBD1; CDR3nt: TGTGCCAGCAGTTTTTACGGGACAGAGTACGAGCAGTACTTC; CDR3aa: CASSFYGTEYEQYF
v_gene: TRBV5-1; abundance: -; len: 16; j_gene: TRBJ2-2; d_gene: TRBD2; CDR3nt: TGCGCCAGCAGCTCTGGGACTAGCGGGAGATCCGGGGAGCTGTTTTTT; CDR3aa: CASSSGTSGRSGELFF
v_gene: TRBV28; abundance: -; len: 14; j_gene: TRBJ2-7; d_gene: TRBD2; CDR3nt: TGTGCCACGATCCCTAGCGGGAGGGTCTACGAGCAGTACTTC; CDR3aa: CATIPSGRVYEQYF
v_gene: TRBV11-3; abundance: -; len: 13; j_gene: TRBJ2-7; d_gene: -; CDR3nt: TGTGCCAGCAGCTTAGTTCGCGGAGGCGAGCAGTACTTC; CDR3aa: CASSLVRGGEQYF
v_gene: TRBV9; abundance: -; len: 14; j_gene: TRBJ2-2; d_gene: TRBD1; CDR3nt: TGTGCCAGCAGCGTGGGACAGGGGACCGGGGAGCTGTTTTTT; CDR3aa: CASSVGQGTGELFF
v_gene: TRBV15; abundance: -; len: 15; j_gene: TRBJ2-7; d_gene: TRBD1; CDR3nt: TGTGCCACCAGCACCCGGACAGGGGGCTTGGACGAGCAGTACTTC; CDR3aa: CATSTRTGGLDEQYF
v_gene: TRBV5-6; abundance: -; len: 15; j_gene: TRBJ2-7; d_gene: TRBD2; CDR3nt: TGTGCCAGCAGCTTGCTACTAGCGGACTTCTACGAGCAGTACTTC; CDR3aa: CASSLLLADFYEQYF
v_gene: TRBV5-8; abundance: -; len: 18; j_gene: TRBJ2-7; d_gene: TRBD2; CDR3nt: TGTGCCAGCAGCTCCTTTCGGACTAGCGGGGGCTACCTACTAGAGCAGTACTTC; CDR3aa: CASSSFRTSGGYLLEQYF